These 20 T cell receptor beta chains came from one sample sequenced in a study of T cells in Graves' hyperthyroidism and ophthalmopathy. The source material, RNA transcripts, was used to amplify TCR beta CDR3 regions. The HTBI primer set was used in a first-round RT-PCR of the TCR CDR3. TCRdb reprocessed the multiplex PCR reads with MiXCR, giving one entry per CDR3 protein. Among approximately 700,000 distinct CDR3 sequences listed, about 15% were seen once. Sequencing was carried out using blood. Every receptor here comes from a man aged 18 to 29 with Graves' hyperthyroidism.

The V and J genes are TRBV19 and TRBJ2-1; TRBD2 matches 9 bases. This CDR3 has 13 amino acids. The J segment lost 9 bases and the V segment lost 3 bases, leaving 3 bases of the junction unmatched. CDR1 and CDR2 from the germline V gene are LNHDA and SQIVND (reference sequence). The CDR3 sequence: CASSISGSGEQFF. The DNA of the CDR3 is TGTGCCAGTAGTATTAGCGGGAGTGGTGAGCAGTTCTTC.

This clonotype was counted at least ten times. The V and J genes are TRBV28 and TRBJ2-4; tentatively, D is TRBD1 (6 bases). The CDR3 has 11 residues. Looked up from germline, CDR1 is MDHEN and CDR2 is SYDVKM. V dropped 11 bases and J dropped 5 bases, with 10 bases sitting between them. CDR3 in amino acids: CAAEGENIQYF. The CDR3 DNA reads TGTGCCGCCGAGGGGGAAAACATTCAGTACTTC.

This clonotype was picked up a small number of times. V usage is TRBV24-1 and J usage is TRBJ2-1; TRBD2 matches at 8 bases. The CDR3 is 16 residues long. V was pared by 4 bases and J by 2 bases, with 6 bases of the junction left unmatched. Germline V CDR1 and CDR2: KGHDR, SFDVKD. CDR3 in amino acids: CATSEPGGGAYNEQFF. The CDR3 DNA follows: TGTGCCACCAGTGAGCCCGGGGGGGGGGCCTACAATGAGCAGTTCTTC.

This clonotype came up many times. This chain joins TRBV28 and TRBJ2-5; D gene uncertain. V was cut by 8 bases and J by 0 bases, with 19 bases left in between. The germline V gene has CDR1 MDHEN and CDR2 SYDVKM. The CDR3 has 16 residues. CDR3 DNA: TGTGCCAGCCTTCGAATAGGGCAGCTCGACCAAGAGACCCAGTACTTC. Translated: CASLRIGQLDQETQYF. Filled out from reference TRBV28 and TRBJ2-5, the complete variable domain reads DVKVTQSSRYLVKRTGEKVFLECVQDMDHENMFWYRQDPGLGLRLIYFSYDVKMKEKGDIPEGYSVSREKKERFSLILESASTNQTSMYLCASLRIGQLDQETQYFGPGTRLLVL.

The CDR3 coding sequence is TGTGCCAGCTCGTACGAACCGGCAACTAATGAAAAACTGTTTTTT. Translating gives CASSYEPATNEKLFF. The rearrangement uses TRBV18 and TRBJ1-4; no definite D call. This CDR3 region has 15 residues. Between the trimmed V and J ends, which lost 6 bases and 0 bases, there was a span of 11 bases. CDR1 and CDR2 (germline): KGHSH, LQKENI.

This clonotype occurred a few times. The J gene is TRBJ2-7, the V gene TRBV9; 8 nucleotides match TRBD2. V was pared by 0 bases and J by 2 bases, with 4 bases of the junction left unmatched. Germline V gene sequence: CDR1 SGDLS, CDR2 YYNGEE. The CDR3 consists of 15 residues. CDR3 DNA sequence: TGTGCCAGCAGCGTAGATCGGGGGGGCGCCTACGAGCAGTACTTC. Protein: CASSVDRGGAYEQYF.

The chain couples TRBV5-4 to TRBJ1-2; a weak D match, TRBD1 (5 bases). CDR1 and CDR2 from the germline V gene are SGHNT and YYREEE (reference sequence). V was cut by 4 bases and J by 8 bases, with 15 bases left in between. This CDR3 has 13 amino acids. CDR3 nucleotides: TGTGCCAGCAGCCCGGGACCGGGCGAAGGCTACACCTTC. This codes for CASSPGPGEGYTF.

Only a few counts were recorded for this clonotype. The CDR3, as DNA: TGTGCCAGCAGCCCGACTAGTGTGAGCGGGGAGCTGTTTTTT. Its translation is CASSPTSVSGELFF. V gene TRBV11-3 combines with J gene TRBJ2-2, with D possibly TRBD2 on 6 matching bases. CDR3 length: 14 amino acids. Trimming left V 5 bases short and J 7 bases short, with 14 bases between. CDR1 is SGHNT and CDR2 is YENEEA in the germline V gene.

The table lists this clonotype with many counts. The chain is built from TRBV20-1 and TRBJ2-7; 13 bases align to TRBD2. V trimming: 5 bases; J trimming: 1 base; junction bases outside the gene matches: 5. CDR3 size: 15 residues. Per germline, CDR1 DFQATT and CDR2 SNEGSKA (reference sequence). The CDR3 DNA reads as TGCAGTGCTTTACTAGCGGGAGGGGGGTCCTACGAGCAGTACTTC. It codes for CSALLAGGGSYEQYF.

This clonotype was detected only a few times. The V and J genes are TRBV27 and TRBJ2-1, with a tentative D call TRBD2 (6 bases). The germline V gene encodes CDR1 MNHEY and CDR2 SMNVEV (reference sequence). The CDR3 totals 15 residues. Trimming stripped 6 bases from V and 7 bases from J, with 19 bases between. The CDR3 sequence: CASSLGVAAGNEQFF. The CDR3 bases are TGTGCCAGCAGCCTAGGGGTAGCGGCAGGGAATGAGCAGTTCTTC.

V usage is TRBV10-3 and J usage is TRBJ1-1; perhaps TRBD1 as D (6 bases). The CDR3 is made up of 17 amino acids. The ends were cut back, 5 bases at V and 4 bases at J, with 23 bases in the middle. Germline V lookup: CDR1 ENHRY, CDR2 SYGVKD. CDR3 nucleotides: TGTGCCATCAGTTACGTGGGGAGTGGGGGCTGGGGCACTGAAGCTTTCTTT. Amino acids: CAISYVGSGGWGTEAFF.

The V call is TRBV5-6, the J call TRBJ1-1; D is unresolved. From germline, CDR1 is SGHDT and CDR2 YYEEEE. V dropped 8 bases and J dropped 3 bases, with 14 bases sitting between them. This CDR3 region has 13 residues. The chain's CDR3 is CASMTGRYTEAFF. For the CDR3, the DNA is TGTGCCAGTATGACGGGGAGGTACACTGAAGCTTTCTTT.

This clonotype was observed at least ten times. The gene calls are TRBV7-8 and TRBJ2-7, with 7 bases that match TRBD2. Germline values: CDR1 SGHVS, CDR2 FQNEAQ. V shed 7 bases and J 3 bases; nucleotides not matched to a gene: 9. This CDR3 has 14 residues. The CDR3 here is CASTSSGTNYEQYF. In DNA, the CDR3 is TGTGCCAGCACCAGTTCCGGGACTAACTACGAGCAGTACTTC. Drawing the rest from reference TRBV7-8 and TRBJ2-7, the complete variable domain is GAGVSQSPRYKVAKRGQDVALRCDPISGHVSLFWYQQALGQGPEFLTYFQNEAQLDKSGLPSDRFFAERPEGSVSTLKIQRTQQEDSAVYLCASTSSGTNYEQYFGPGTRLTVT.

The table lists this clonotype with a few counts. This rearrangement joins TRBV7-3 to TRBJ2-1; TRBD1 matches at 8 bases. V lost 5 bases to trimming and J lost 7 bases; unmatched junction nucleotides: 10. The CDR3 sequence is 15 residues long. Germline V gene data show CDR1 as SGHTA and CDR2 as FQGTGA. DNA of the CDR3: TGTGCCAGCAGCGCCCTCCAGGGGGCGCGAAATGAGCAGTTCTTC. Translating gives CASSALQGARNEQFF.

This clonotype was detected many times. The CDR3 spells CASREAGSSTDTQYF. In DNA, the CDR3 is TGTGCCAGCAGAGAAGCGGGTTCTAGCACAGATACGCAGTATTTT. V gene TRBV28 combines with J gene TRBJ2-3, with D perhaps TRBD2 (6 bases). Germline-derived CDR1 and CDR2 are MDHEN and SYDVKM. CDR3 size: 15 residues. V was shortened by 6 bases and J by 0 bases, with 13 bases between the two germline ends.

The gene calls are TRBV7-2 and TRBJ2-1; D gene uncertain. The V gene's germline CDR1 is SGHTA and CDR2 FQGNSA. The CDR3 length is 16 residues. V lost 5 bases and J 5 bases, leaving 19 bases between the germline ends. Here the CDR3 reads CASSVPQVRDHNEQFF. DNA for the CDR3: TGTGCCAGCAGCGTGCCGCAGGTTAGGGATCACAATGAGCAGTTCTTC.

This clonotype was counted a few times. V is TRBV28 and J is TRBJ1-2, with D possibly matching TRBD1 (6 bases). V lost 8 bases and J lost 0, with 13 bases in between. CDR1 is MDHEN and CDR2 is SYDVKM in the germline V gene. This CDR3 has 14 amino acids. This chain's CDR3 is CASRGGGPNYGYTF. CDR3 sequence (DNA): TGTGCCAGCCGCGGCGGGGGGCCTAACTATGGCTACACCTTC.

In this sample, this clonotype turned up a few times. DNA of the CDR3: TGCAGTGCTAGAGATCCTCGGGGCTCCCAGCCCCAGCATTTT. Protein product: CSARDPRGSQPQHF. The chain uses TRBV20-1 and TRBJ1-5, with D perhaps matching TRBD1 (5 bases). With 0 bases removed from V and 7 bases from J, the gap between germline ends came to 13 bases. The germline V gene has CDR1 DFQATT and CDR2 SNEGSKA (reference sequence). The CDR3 has 14 amino acids.

The chain couples TRBV30 to TRBJ2-6; D unclear. V dropped 2 bases and J dropped 13 bases, with 12 bases sitting between them. This CDR3 region has 12 residues. Per the germline V gene, CDR1 is GTSNPN and CDR2 is SVGIG (reference sequence). The CDR3 bases are TGTGCCTGGAGTACACCCCCTGGGGTCCTGACTTTC. Protein sequence: CAWSTPPGVLTF.

The chain combines TRBV2 with TRBJ1-1; D unclear. Germline V lookup: CDR1 SNHLY, CDR2 FYNNEI. The ends were cut back, 9 bases at V and 4 bases at J, with 15 bases in the middle. This CDR3 is 13 amino acids long. CDR3 residues: CARGRDLFTEAFF. The CDR3 coding sequence is TGTGCCAGAGGGAGAGATCTATTCACTGAAGCTTTCTTT. The variable domain in full, completed from reference TRBV2 and TRBJ1-1, reads EPEVTQTPSHQVTQMGQEVILRCVPISNHLYFYWYRQILGQKVEFLVSFYNNEISEKSEIFDDQFSVERPDGSNFTLKIRSTKLEDSAMYFCARGRDLFTEAFFGQGTRLTVV.